This T cell receptor (beta chain) originates from a study of blood T cells in healthy people across ages. Across the whole study: With template switching, about one barcoded beta molecule was captured per two T cells.

Study conclusions and caveats: Those diversity estimates obtained from one million T cells were thought to be underestimates. As age increased, TCR beta diversity per million T cells fell in a roughly linear fashion.

As concerns this clonotype: Its specificity is not known.

The second PCR ran about 6 to 11 cycles with a sample-barcoded 5' primer and J-beta primers. TCRdb re-derived calls from the 5' RACE reads in MiXCR, one entry per CDR3 protein. The table records over 1,200,000 distinct CDR3 sequences, around 59% of them present only once. V lost 3 bases and J lost 4, with 22 bases in between. Per the germline V gene, CDR1 is MGHRA and CDR2 is YSYEKL. The CDR3 contains 17 residues. Sequencing was carried out using blood. The TCR comes from a man between 18 and 29 years old in good health. The chain uses TRBV4-1 and TRBJ2-7; D unresolved. The CDR3 loop is CASSHLVGNGGNYEQYF. In nucleotides, the CDR3 is TGCGCCAGCAGCCATTTAGTTGGTAACGGTGGGAATTACGAGCAGTACTTC.